The 9 T cell receptor beta chains below come from one sample, sequenced in a study of neurological immune-mediated disorders. The time point: longitudinal time-point 3. Using its own MiXCR run on the 5' RACE reads, TCRdb lists one record per CDR3 protein. The sample lists tens of thousands of distinct CDR3 sequences, approximately 9.2% occurring once. The specimen was PBMCs. All receptors derive from a woman aged 40 to 49 in good health.

This clonotype was detected only a few times. The chain has TRBV6-1 and TRBJ2-5; 7 bases align to TRBD1. V dropped 5 bases and J dropped 5; count of bases not matched to a gene: 8. The CDR3 is 14 residues long. Germline V gives CDR1 MNHNS, CDR2 SASEGT. The CDR3 spells CASSTIRGKETQYF. The CDR3 nucleotides are TGTGCCAGCAGTACAATCAGGGGGAAGGAGACCCAGTACTTC.

This clonotype occurred many times. J is TRBJ2-3 and V is TRBV6-5; 7 bases match TRBD1. With V trimmed by 8 bases and J by 7 bases, 6 bases remained unmatched. Looked up from germline, CDR1 is MNHEY and CDR2 is SVGAGI. The CDR3 length is 12 residues. The CDR3 DNA is TGTGCCAGCCAGGGACAGAGTAATACGCAGTATTTT. Translated: CASQGQSNTQYF.

This clonotype came up once. The V gene is TRBV5-1, the J gene TRBJ2-5; D ambiguous. Germline V gives CDR1 SGHRS, CDR2 YFSETQ. V gave up 3 bases and J gave up 4 bases, with 16 bases separating them. The CDR3 totals 15 residues. The CDR3 spells CASSWGTDSAETQYF. DNA of the CDR3: TGCGCCAGCAGCTGGGGTACAGATTCGGCAGAGACCCAGTACTTC.

This clonotype has at least ten counts. The chain recombines TRBV12-3 or TRBV12-4 with TRBJ1-2, with 8 bases matching TRBD1. The CDR3 is made up of 16 amino acids. V was clipped by 2 bases and J by 6 bases; unmatched bases: 11. The CDR3 sequence: CASSLTRDRGGNGYTF. The CDR3 DNA follows: TGTGCCAGCAGTTTAACCCGAGACAGGGGAGGTAATGGCTACACCTTC.

Many counts were recorded for this clonotype. The V gene is TRBV5-1, the J gene TRBJ2-7; D might be TRBD2 (6 bases). V was shortened by 4 bases and J by 1 base, with 15 bases between the two germline ends. The germline V gene encodes CDR1 SGHRS and CDR2 YFSETQ. This CDR3 is built from 15 residues. This CDR3 is CASSDQGGPSYEQYF. The CDR3 DNA reads as TGCGCCAGCAGCGACCAGGGAGGCCCATCCTACGAGCAGTACTTC.

This clonotype was recorded at least ten times. The chain carries TRBV7-2 and TRBJ2-7; 8 nucleotides line up with TRBD1. Trimming removed 3 bases from V and 3 bases from J; junction bases left unmatched: 4. Germline CDR1 SGHTA, CDR2 FQGNSA. This CDR3 region has 14 residues. Here the CDR3 reads CASSFDRGYYEQYF. In DNA form, the CDR3 reads TGTGCCAGCAGCTTTGACAGGGGTTACTACGAGCAGTACTTC.

This clonotype was seen at least ten times. The chain joins TRBV6-2 or TRBV6-3 to TRBJ2-1; D gene unclear. The V gene's germline CDR1 is MNHEY and CDR2 SVGEGT. Trimming removed 2 bases at V and 4 bases at J, with 3 bases between. CDR3 length equals 12 residues. CDR3 coding DNA: TGTGCCAGCAGTTACGGATACAATGAGCAGTTCTTC. Translating gives CASSYGYNEQFF.

This clonotype was observed many times. V usage is TRBV5-5 and J usage is TRBJ1-1; possibly TRBD1 for D (6 bases). Germline assignment: CDR1 SGHKS and CDR2 YYEKEE (reference sequence). V lost 4 bases and J lost 0, with 10 bases in between. The length of the CDR3 is 14 residues. The CDR3 nucleotides are TGTGCCAGCAGCGTAGGGGGGATGAACACTGAAGCTTTCTTT. Protein: CASSVGGMNTEAFF.

The table lists this clonotype with many counts. The CDR3 loop is CASSLDEAVNSPLHF. For the CDR3, the DNA is TGTGCCAGCAGCTTAGACGAGGCCGTTAATTCACCCCTCCACTTT. The chain employs TRBV7-6 and TRBJ1-6; D gene ambiguous. Trimming took off 1 base at V and 6 bases at J, with 10 bases between the two ends. The CDR3 has 15 amino acids. CDR1 is SGHVS and CDR2 is FNYEAQ in the germline V gene.